Listed below are T cell receptor beta chains from one sample, sequenced in a study of blood T cells in healthy people across ages. TCRdb itself ran the 5' RACE reads through MiXCR, one entry per CDR3 protein. The sample includes roughly 720,000 distinct CDR3 sequences, roughly 50% of them seen just once. Material: blood. These receptors all stem from an elderly man in good health. Each CDR3 is given with its conserved first and last residue. The order of the fields is V gene, J gene, clone size, D gene, CDR3 protein, CDR3 DNA. A D gene is named only where the DNA matches it firmly. Clone size, where shown, is once, few, many, or a class for clones that have expanded.

>TRBV6-1|TRBJ2-6|NA|TRBD2
CASSEVGGTGANVLTF
TGTGCCAGCAGTGAAGTCGGGGGGACGGGGGCCAACGTCCTGACTTTC
>TRBV4-3|TRBJ2-5|NA|NA
CASSQDPGQQETQYF
TGCGCCAGCAGCCAAGATCCCGGACAGCAAGAGACCCAGTACTTC
>TRBV20-1|TRBJ2-5|NA|NA
CSAYGLEWGKETQYF
TGCAGTGCGTACGGTCTGGAGTGGGGCAAAGAGACCCAGTACTTC
>TRBV20-1|TRBJ1-2|NA|NA
CKTGILDMNYGYTF
TGCAAAACAGGGATACTCGATATGAACTATGGCTACACCTTC
>TRBV12-3/TRBV12-4|TRBJ2-7|NA|TRBD2
CASNTGRLAGALNEQYF
TGTGCCAGCAATACTGGTCGTCTAGCGGGAGCCCTCAATGAGCAGTACTTC
>TRBV9|TRBJ2-7|few|NA
CASSVAADSYEQYF
TGTGCCAGCAGCGTAGCTGCTGATTCCTACGAGCAGTACTTC
>TRBV24-1|TRBJ2-1|NA|NA
CATSRDGQLNEQFF
TGTGCCACCAGCCGGGACGGGCAACTCAATGAGCAGTTCTTC
>TRBV20-1|TRBJ1-5|few|TRBD1
CSATPPDRDNQPQHF
TGCAGTGCTACGCCCCCCGACAGGGACAATCAGCCCCAGCATTTT
>TRBV25-1|TRBJ1-2|few|TRBD1
CASSEPDRGYGYTF
TGTGCCAGCAGTGAACCCGACAGGGGATATGGCTACACCTTC
>TRBV5-1|TRBJ2-1|NA|TRBD2
CASSLNPASGSHNEQFF
TGCGCCAGCAGCTTGAATCCGGCTAGCGGGAGCCACAATGAGCAGTTCTTC
>TRBV7-7|TRBJ2-1|NA|NA
CASSLDRAAEQFF
TGTGCTAGCAGCTTAGACCGAGCGGCTGAGCAGTTCTTC
>TRBV2|TRBJ2-1|NA|TRBD2
CASSGGLAGVYEQFF
TGTGCCAGCAGCGGGGGACTAGCGGGAGTTTATGAGCAGTTCTTC
>TRBV20-1|TRBJ2-7|few|TRBD2
CSARATGTSSYEQYF
TGCAGTGCTAGAGCCACCGGGACTAGCTCCTACGAGCAGTACTTC
>TRBV29-1|TRBJ2-1|few|TRBD2
CSVGLAGWGSEQFF
TGCAGCGTTGGACTAGCGGGATGGGGGAGTGAGCAGTTCTTC
>TRBV29-1|TRBJ1-5|few|TRBD1
CSVVDRGSQPQHF
TGCAGCGTCGTCGACAGGGGAAGTCAGCCCCAGCATTTT
>TRBV12-3/TRBV12-4|TRBJ2-7|NA|NA
CASSFSGPYEQYF
TGTGCCAGCAGTTTCAGCGGTCCCTACGAGCAGTACTTC
>TRBV7-9|TRBJ2-7|NA|NA
CASSLERLNYEQYF
TGTGCCAGCAGCTTAGAACGGCTGAACTACGAGCAGTACTTC
>TRBV20-1|TRBJ2-7|NA|NA
CSAYRTENYEQYF
TGCAGTGCTTATAGGACAGAGAACTACGAGCAGTACTTC
>TRBV12-3/TRBV12-4|TRBJ1-2|NA|NA
CASTPTVNYGYTF
TGTGCCAGCACCCCGACAGTTAACTATGGCTACACCTTC
>TRBV20-1|TRBJ2-3|few|TRBD2
CSARVGRTSGRREHRYAYF
TGCAGTGCTAGAGTAGGGAGGACTAGCGGGAGACGAGAGCACAGATACGCGTATTTT
>TRBV4-2|TRBJ2-1|few|TRBD2
CASSQDPASGLGNNEQFF
TGTGCCAGCAGCCAAGATCCGGCTAGCGGCCTGGGTAACAATGAGCAGTTCTTC
>TRBV29-1|TRBJ1-1|few|NA
CSASNTEAFF
TGCAGCGCTAGTAACACTGAAGCTTTCTTT
>TRBV5-1|TRBJ2-5|NA|TRBD2
CASSSSGSSQETQYF
TGCGCCAGCAGCTCTAGCGGGAGCTCCCAAGAGACCCAGTACTTC
>TRBV18|TRBJ2-7|once|NA
CASSYGYGTYEQYF
TGTGCCAGCTCATACGGGTACGGAACCTACGAGCAGTACTTC
>TRBV14|TRBJ2-3|NA|NA
CASSLGVRGNTDTQYF
TGTGCCAGCAGCCTAGGGGTACGAGGGAACACAGATACGCAGTATTTT
>TRBV27|TRBJ2-4|few|NA
CASLTPGENIQYF
TGTGCCAGCCTGACCCCAGGGGAGAACATTCAGTACTTC
>TRBV29-1|TRBJ2-1|few|NA
CSVEQGEQFF
TGCAGCGTCGAACAGGGTGAGCAGTTCTTC
>TRBV9|TRBJ2-1|NA|TRBD2
CASSEEDSSGRINNEQFF
TGTGCCAGCAGCGAGGAGGATTCTAGCGGGAGGATCAACAATGAGCAGTTCTTC
>TRBV5-1|TRBJ2-3|NA|NA
CASSVERGNRYAYF
TGCGCCAGCAGCGTGGAGAGGGGGAACAGATACGCGTATTTT
>TRBV29-1|TRBJ2-1|many|TRBD2
CSAEREAGGEQFF
TGCAGCGCCGAGCGGGAGGCCGGGGGTGAGCAGTTCTTC
>TRBV12-3/TRBV12-4|TRBJ2-3|NA|TRBD2
CASSFGLARTDTQYF
TGTGCCAGCAGTTTCGGACTAGCGAGAACAGATACGCAGTATTTC
>TRBV18|TRBJ2-1|NA|NA
CASSRADTRPHNEQFF
TGTGCCAGCTCCCGCGCAGATACCAGGCCCCACAATGAGCAGTTCTTC
>TRBV20-1|TRBJ1-4|NA|NA
CSATTTGATNEKLFF
TGCAGTGCCACCACCACGGGGGCAACTAATGAAAAACTGTTTTTT
>TRBV5-1|TRBJ2-2|NA|TRBD2
CASSLGGTSGSFSGELFF
TGCGCCAGCAGCTTGGGAGGCACTAGCGGGAGTTTCTCCGGGGAGCTGTTTTTT
>TRBV2|TRBJ2-2|few|NA
CASSDGPANTGELFF
TGTGCCAGCAGTGATGGTCCCGCGAACACCGGGGAGCTGTTTTTT